Listed here are 20 T cell receptor beta chains from one sample, sequenced in a study of T cells in severe cutaneous drug reactions. The patients sequenced had a carbamazepine-induced Stevens-Johnson syndrome or toxic epidermal necrolysis reaction. Libraries were made by iRepertoire multiplex PCR with TCR subtype-specific primers for bulk and single-cell sequencing. No DNA is given; TCRdb re-called the multiplex PCR reads and lists each CDR3 protein once. The listing contains just over 20,000 distinct CDR3 sequences. Material for sequencing was PBMCs. The receptors were gathered from a human donor with toxic epidermal necrolysis, a severe cutaneous drug reaction.

According to its frequency, this clonotype is medium-sized. The genes are TRBV2 and TRBJ2-1. The germline V gene encodes CDR1 SNHLY and CDR2 FYNNEI. The CDR3 is 12 amino acids. CDR3 loop: CASSDREVEQFF.

The V call is TRBV14, the J call TRBJ2-3; TCRdb designates TRBD2, a call that cannot be tested without DNA. Germline loops: CDR1 SGHDN, CDR2 FVKESK. This CDR3 comprises 15 residues. CDR3 loop: CASSQERKAGAEKYF.

V and J are TRBV28 and TRBJ2-3; TCRdb selects TRBD1, and the lack of DNA leaves this call unchecked. The germline gives CDR1 MDHEN, CDR2 SYDVKM. The CDR3 sequence is 15 residues long. CDR3 amino acids: CASSFPGRSTDTQYF.

The chain is built from TRBV19 and TRBJ2-1; TCRdb's assignment of TRBD2 cannot be checked, as there is no DNA. Germline values: CDR1 LNHDA, CDR2 SQIVND (reference sequence). There are 14 residues in the CDR3. The CDR3 sequence: CASRVGRAANEQFF.

V is TRBV20-1 and J is TRBJ2-7. The V gene's germline CDR1 is DFQATT and CDR2 SNEGSKA (reference sequence). The CDR3 is made up of 12 amino acids. CDR3 sequence: CSARVNTYEQYF.

By frequency, this clonotype registers medium-sized (0.01 to 0.1%). This chain links TRBV30 with TRBJ2-5; TCRdb indicates TRBD2, and absent DNA this call remains unverified. CDR1 is GTSNPN and CDR2 is SVGIG in the germline V gene (reference sequence). The CDR3 spans 12 residues. Here the CDR3 reads CAQTSEGETQYF.

The gene calls are TRBV20-1 and TRBJ2-1. Germline values: CDR1 DFQATT, CDR2 SNEGSKA (reference sequence). The CDR3 contains 15 residues. CDR3 loop: CSARSSSYPYNEQFF.

This chain links TRBV11-2 with TRBJ1-1. CDR1 is SGHAT and CDR2 is FQNNGV in the germline V gene. The CDR3 has 13 amino acids. The CDR3 sequence is CASSLIMYTEAFF.

Frequency places this clonotype as medium-sized. The chain uses TRBV30 and TRBJ1-1; TCRdb's D call of TRBD1 is untestable without DNA. The CDR3 has 15 residues. Germline V CDR1 and CDR2: GTSNPN, SVGIG (reference sequence). CDR3: CAWKPPDRESTEAFF.

The rearrangement uses TRBV11-2 and TRBJ2-3; the D gene TCRdb calls, TRBD2, cannot be checked with no DNA. The germline V gene encodes CDR1 SGHAT and CDR2 FQNNGV. This CDR3 has 18 residues. The CDR3 loop is CASSLVIMTSGVTDTQYF. The whole variable domain, filled in from reference TRBV11-2 and TRBJ2-3, reads EAGVAQSPRYKIIEKRQSVAFWCNPISGHATLYWYQQILGQGPKLLIQFQNNGVVDDSQLPKDRFSAERLKGVDSTLKIQPAKLEDSAVYLCASSLVIMTSGVTDTQYFGPGTRLTVL.

This chain connects TRBV28 to TRBJ1-5; TCRdb reports TRBD1, a call that lacks DNA to check it against. Per the germline V gene, CDR1 is MDHEN and CDR2 is SYDVKM. The CDR3 is 11 residues long. The CDR3 region is CASSWGQPQHF.

The V call is TRBV5-1, the J call TRBJ2-1. The CDR3 contains 13 residues. Per germline, CDR1 SGHRS and CDR2 YFSETQ. The CDR3 spells CASRLWTGYEQFF.

This sequence joins TRBV9 and TRBJ1-2. The CDR3 sequence is 14 residues long. CDR1 and CDR2 (germline): SGDLS, YYNGEE. CDR3 protein: CASSVEVNSYGYTF.

The chain couples TRBV19 to TRBJ2-7; the D call from TCRdb, TRBD2, cannot be confirmed without DNA. The CDR3 contains 15 residues. Germline CDR1 is LNHDA and CDR2 is SQIVND (reference sequence). The CDR3 protein is CASSPPRDLHYEQYF.

The chain links TRBV29-1 to TRBJ1-5; TCRdb names TRBD1, which stays unverified in the absence of DNA. Germline lookup yields CDR1 SQVTM and CDR2 ANQGSEA. The CDR3 runs 14 residues. The CDR3 loop is CSVMWTGLNQPQHF.

The chain joins TRBV20-1 to TRBJ1-4. Germline-derived CDR1 and CDR2 are DFQATT and SNEGSKA (reference sequence). The CDR3 sequence is 14 residues long. CDR3 region: CSAQMSDQHSKLFF.

V is TRBV12-3 or TRBV12-4 and J is TRBJ2-3; with no DNA, the TCRdb D assignment of TRBD2 cannot be verified. The length of the CDR3 is 15 residues. CDR3 region: CASSPISGNTDTQYF.

The chain links TRBV3-1 to TRBJ1-2; no DNA is available, so the TRBD1 call from TCRdb remains unchecked. The CDR3 has 14 residues. Germline assignment: CDR1 LGHDT and CDR2 YNNKEL (reference sequence). The chain's CDR3 is CASSPDTNNYGYTF.

CDR3 loop: CASSQGRDRGIDEQYF. The V call is TRBV4-1, the J call TRBJ2-7; TCRdb indicates TRBD1, and absent DNA this call remains unverified. CDR1 is MGHRA and CDR2 is YSYEKL in the germline V gene. The CDR3 contains 16 residues.

V and J are TRBV4-1 and TRBJ2-7; TCRdb designates TRBD1, a call that cannot be tested without DNA. This CDR3 contains 16 residues. CDR1 is MGHRA and CDR2 is YSYEKL in the germline V gene. Here the CDR3 reads CASSQDQAQGYYEQYF.